These 8 T cell receptor beta chains share one sample of origin, sequenced in a study of blood T cell repertoires in COVID-19. Sequencing used immunoSEQ multiplex PCR; TCRdb keeps in-frame clones, though not all of them. The data show about 190,000 clones, around 86% seen once. Sequencing was carried out using PBMCs or T cells enriched from blood (not recorded which). The source is a woman aged 40 to 50 in a cohort exposed to, infected with or recovered from COVID-19 (not recorded which).

V is TRBV6-5 and J is TRBJ2-3, with D unresolved. From germline, CDR1 is MNHEY and CDR2 SVGAGI. This CDR3 spans 12 amino acids. Trimming took 2 bases from V and 10 from J, leaving 10 bases between them. The CDR3 nucleotides are TGTGCCAGCAGTTACGGCCGTTACCCGCAGTATTTT. It translates to CASSYGRYPQYF.

DNA for the CDR3: TGCGCCAGCAGTGATCCAGTTAACACCGGGGAGCTGTTTTTT. It encodes CASSDPVNTGELFF. The chain couples TRBV10-1 to TRBJ2-2, with no clear D. The V gene's germline CDR1 is WNHNN and CDR2 SYGVQD (reference sequence). V lost 3 bases, J lost 2 bases, and 7 bases lay in between. The length of the CDR3 is 14 residues.

This rearrangement joins TRBV7-8 to TRBJ1-2; D possibly corresponds to TRBD1 (6 bases). CDR1 and CDR2 from the germline V gene are SGHVS and FQNEAQ. Trimming left V 5 bases short and J 7 bases short, with 20 bases between. The CDR3 is 15 residues long. The CDR3 reads CASSPQGQQLGGYTF. As DNA, the CDR3 is TGTGCCAGCAGCCCTCAGGGACAACAATTGGGTGGCTACACCTTC.

DNA for the CDR3: TGCAGCGCAGGACAGGGGGCAGAGACCCAGTACTTC. This sequence encodes CSAGQGAETQYF. The chain employs TRBV29-1 and TRBJ2-5, with 11 bases matching TRBD1. The CDR3 sequence is 12 residues long. CDR1 is SQVTM and CDR2 is ANQGSEA in the germline V gene. The V segment lost 7 bases and the J segment 4 bases; nucleotides outside the gene matches: 2.

The chain combines TRBV7-7 with TRBJ2-1; D unclear. Trimming stripped 4 bases from V and 8 bases from J, with 6 bases between. CDR3 length: 11 amino acids. Per germline, CDR1 SSHAT and CDR2 FNYEAQ (reference sequence). As DNA, the CDR3 is TGTGCCAGCAGCTCAGGTGATGAGCAGTTCTTC. The encoded protein is CASSSGDEQFF.

The chain carries TRBV7-9 and TRBJ2-7, with D perhaps matching TRBD1 or TRBD2 (5 bases each). Germline V gives CDR1 SEHNR, CDR2 FQNEAQ (reference sequence). The CDR3 covers 12 residues. With 7 bases removed from V and 0 bases from J, the gap between germline ends came to 7 bases. This CDR3 is CASTGPSYEQYF. The CDR3 DNA sequence: TGTGCCAGCACGGGGCCCTCCTACGAGCAGTACTTC.

The gene calls are TRBV7-9 and TRBJ1-2; D uncertain. Germline CDR1 reads SEHNR; CDR2 reads FQNEAQ (reference sequence). This CDR3 contains 13 residues. Trimming removed 3 bases at V and 2 bases at J, with 7 bases between. CDR3 amino acids: CASSFQANYGYTF. In DNA, the CDR3 is TGTGCCAGCAGCTTTCAGGCGAACTATGGCTACACCTTC.

This clone was recorded only once. The V gene is TRBV5-1, the J gene TRBJ1-4; D gene uncertain. Germline loops: CDR1 SGHRS, CDR2 YFSETQ. The CDR3 totals 15 residues. Trimming stripped 2 bases from V and 0 bases from J, with 8 bases between. The CDR3 DNA sequence: TGCGCCAGCAGCTTCTCTCCCGCAACTAATGAAAAACTGTTTTTT. Translated: CASSFSPATNEKLFF.